This T cell receptor (beta chain) was sequenced during a study of T cell repertoires in cytomegalovirus infection. Each CDR3 protein is one row after TCRdb ran MiXCR on the reads. Counted here are about 530,000 distinct CDR3 sequences, around 27% occurring once; the ten biggest clones make up less than 15%. V lost 6 bases, J lost 2 bases, and 16 bases lay in between. The CDR3 covers 16 residues. CDR1 and CDR2 from the germline V gene are MDHEN and SYDVKM. The sample comprised PBMCs. The chain couples TRBV28 to TRBJ2-2; TRBD1 is a possible D gene (6 bases). This TCR was sampled from a human donor in good health (CMV status not recorded). Some clones in this sample may be carry-over from other donors' samples. For the CDR3, the DNA is TGTGCCAGCAGGAATATCCAGGGGAAAAACACCGGGGAGCTGTTTTTT. This translates into CASRNIQGKNTGELFF.